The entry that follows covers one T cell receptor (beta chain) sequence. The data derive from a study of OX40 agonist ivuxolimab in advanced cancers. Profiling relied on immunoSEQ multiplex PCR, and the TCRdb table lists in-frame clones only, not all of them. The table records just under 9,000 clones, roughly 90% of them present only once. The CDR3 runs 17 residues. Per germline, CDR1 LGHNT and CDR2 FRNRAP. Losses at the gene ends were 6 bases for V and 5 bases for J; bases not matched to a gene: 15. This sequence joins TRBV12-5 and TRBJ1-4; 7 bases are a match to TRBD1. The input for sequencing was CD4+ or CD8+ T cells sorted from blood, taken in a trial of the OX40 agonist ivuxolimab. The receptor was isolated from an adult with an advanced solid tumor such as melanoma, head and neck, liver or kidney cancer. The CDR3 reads CASGGTAHSFRNEKLFF. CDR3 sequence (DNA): TGTGCTAGTGGGGGGACAGCCCATTCCTTTCGGAATGAAAAACTGTTTTTT.